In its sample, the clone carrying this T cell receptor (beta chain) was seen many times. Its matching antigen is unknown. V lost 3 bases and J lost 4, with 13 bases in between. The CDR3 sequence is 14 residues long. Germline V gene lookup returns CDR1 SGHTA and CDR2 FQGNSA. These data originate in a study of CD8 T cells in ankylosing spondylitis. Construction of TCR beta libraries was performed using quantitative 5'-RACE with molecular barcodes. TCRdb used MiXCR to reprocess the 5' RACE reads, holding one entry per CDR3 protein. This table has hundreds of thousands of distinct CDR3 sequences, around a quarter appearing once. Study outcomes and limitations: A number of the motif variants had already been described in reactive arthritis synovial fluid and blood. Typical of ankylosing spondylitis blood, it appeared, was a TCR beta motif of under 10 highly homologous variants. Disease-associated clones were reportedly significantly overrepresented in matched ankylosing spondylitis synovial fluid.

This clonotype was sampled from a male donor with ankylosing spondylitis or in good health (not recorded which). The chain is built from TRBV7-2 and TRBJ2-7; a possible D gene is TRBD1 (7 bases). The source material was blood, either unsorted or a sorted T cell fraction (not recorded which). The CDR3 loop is CASSLRPGGYEQYF. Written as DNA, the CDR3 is TGTGCCAGCAGCTTGAGACCAGGGGGGTACGAGCAGTACTTC.